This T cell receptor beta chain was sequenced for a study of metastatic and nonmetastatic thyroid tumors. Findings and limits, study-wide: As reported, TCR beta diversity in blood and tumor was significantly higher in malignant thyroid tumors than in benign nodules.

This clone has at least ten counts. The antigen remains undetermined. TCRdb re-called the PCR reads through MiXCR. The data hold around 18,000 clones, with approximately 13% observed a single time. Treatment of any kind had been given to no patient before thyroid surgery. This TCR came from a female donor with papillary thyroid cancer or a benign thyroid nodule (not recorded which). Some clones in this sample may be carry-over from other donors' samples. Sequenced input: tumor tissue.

The CDR3 DNA reads as TGCGCCAGCAGCCCGACAGGGGCCGACGAGCAGTACTTC. Protein product: CASSPTGADEQYF. This chain joins TRBV5-1 and TRBJ2-7; TRBD1 aligns across 8 bases. The CDR3 spans 13 residues. Germline loops: CDR1 SGHRS, CDR2 YFSETQ. The V and J ends lost 4 bases and 5 bases, in that order; junction bases with no gene match: 5.